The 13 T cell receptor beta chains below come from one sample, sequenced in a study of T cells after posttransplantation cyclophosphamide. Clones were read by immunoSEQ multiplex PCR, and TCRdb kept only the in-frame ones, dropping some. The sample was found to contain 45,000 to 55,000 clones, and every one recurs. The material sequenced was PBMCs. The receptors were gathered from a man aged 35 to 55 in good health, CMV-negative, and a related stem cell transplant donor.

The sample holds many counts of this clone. This CDR3 reads CATSRDTGGAFF. CDR3 coding DNA: TGTGCCACCAGCAGAGATACTGGCGGGGCTTTCTTT. The rearrangement joins TRBV15 to TRBJ1-1, with no clear D. The V end was cut by 0 bases, the J end by 11 bases, with 10 bases between. The germline CDR1 and CDR2 sequences are LNHNV and YYDKDF (reference sequence). This CDR3 is built from 12 residues.

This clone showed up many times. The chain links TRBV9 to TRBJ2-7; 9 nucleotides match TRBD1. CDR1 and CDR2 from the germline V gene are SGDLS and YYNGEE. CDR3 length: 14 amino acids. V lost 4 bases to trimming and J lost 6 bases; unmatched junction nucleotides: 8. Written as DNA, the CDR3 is TGTGCCAGCAGCTCCCACAGGGGGCCCTCCGAGCAGTACTTC. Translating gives CASSSHRGPSEQYF.

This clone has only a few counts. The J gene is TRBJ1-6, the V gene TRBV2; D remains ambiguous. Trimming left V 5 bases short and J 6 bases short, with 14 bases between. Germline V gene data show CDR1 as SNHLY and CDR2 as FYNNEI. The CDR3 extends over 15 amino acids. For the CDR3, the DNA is TGTGCCAGCAGTTCACCGTTTGCTACTAATTCACCCCTCCACTTT. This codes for CASSSPFATNSPLHF.

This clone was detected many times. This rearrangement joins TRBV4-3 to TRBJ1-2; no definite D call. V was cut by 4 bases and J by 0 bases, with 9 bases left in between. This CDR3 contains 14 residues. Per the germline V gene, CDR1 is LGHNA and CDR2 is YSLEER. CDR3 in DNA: TGCGCCAGCAGCCCCCGACACTCTAACTATGGCTACACCTTC. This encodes CASSPRHSNYGYTF.

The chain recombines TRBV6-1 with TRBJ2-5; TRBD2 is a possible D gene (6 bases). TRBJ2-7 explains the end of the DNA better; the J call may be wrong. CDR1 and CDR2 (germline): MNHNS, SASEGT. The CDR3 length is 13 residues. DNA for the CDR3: TGTGCCAGCAGTCCCGTAGCGGCCTACGAGCAGTACTTC. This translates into CASSPVAAYEQYF.

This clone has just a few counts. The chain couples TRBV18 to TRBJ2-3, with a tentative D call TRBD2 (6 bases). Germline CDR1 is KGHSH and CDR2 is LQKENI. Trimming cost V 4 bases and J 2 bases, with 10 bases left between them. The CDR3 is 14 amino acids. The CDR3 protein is CASSREAATDTQYF. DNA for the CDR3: TGTGCCAGCTCACGGGAGGCGGCCACAGATACGCAGTATTTT.

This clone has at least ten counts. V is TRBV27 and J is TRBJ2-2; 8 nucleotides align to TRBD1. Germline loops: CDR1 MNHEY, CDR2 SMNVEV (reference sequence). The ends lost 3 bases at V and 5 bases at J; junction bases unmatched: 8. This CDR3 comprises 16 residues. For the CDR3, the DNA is TGTGCCAGCAGTTTTGGGACAGGAGGGGCTACCGGGGAGCTGTTTTTT. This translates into CASSFGTGGATGELFF.

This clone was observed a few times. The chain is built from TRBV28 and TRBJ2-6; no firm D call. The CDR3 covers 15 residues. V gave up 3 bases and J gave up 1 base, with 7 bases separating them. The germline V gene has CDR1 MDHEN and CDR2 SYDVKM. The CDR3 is CASSFGASGANVLTF. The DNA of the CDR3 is TGTGCCAGCAGTTTTGGAGCTTCTGGGGCCAACGTCCTGACTTTC.

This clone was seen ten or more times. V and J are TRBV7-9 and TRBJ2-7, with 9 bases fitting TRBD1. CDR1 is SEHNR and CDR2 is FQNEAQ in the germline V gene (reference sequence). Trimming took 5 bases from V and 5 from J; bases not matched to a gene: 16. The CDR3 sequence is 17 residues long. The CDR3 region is CASSLWGTGRITDEQYF. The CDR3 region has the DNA TGTGCCAGCAGCCTATGGGGGACAGGGAGGATTACTGACGAGCAGTACTTC.

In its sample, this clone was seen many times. CDR3 protein: CAISESLVPSQYF. The CDR3 DNA sequence: TGTGCCATCAGTGAGTCGTTAGTTCCTTCGCAGTATTTT. The chain links TRBV10-3 to TRBJ2-3, with D unclear. V lost 0 bases and J lost 10, with 11 bases in between. CDR1 is ENHRY, CDR2 SYGVKD, per germline. This CDR3 contains 13 residues.

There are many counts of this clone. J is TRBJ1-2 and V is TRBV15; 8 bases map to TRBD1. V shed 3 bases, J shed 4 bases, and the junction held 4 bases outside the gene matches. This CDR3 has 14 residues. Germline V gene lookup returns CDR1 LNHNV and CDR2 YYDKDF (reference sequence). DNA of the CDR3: TGTGCCACCAGCAGTGCAGGGGGCGGCTATGGCTACACCTTC. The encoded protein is CATSSAGGGYGYTF.

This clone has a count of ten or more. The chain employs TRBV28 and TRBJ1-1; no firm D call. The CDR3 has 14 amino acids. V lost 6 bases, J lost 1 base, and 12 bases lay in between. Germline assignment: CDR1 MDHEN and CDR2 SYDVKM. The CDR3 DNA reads TGTGCCAGCAGGCCCGGGAGGCCGAACACTGAAGCTTTCTTT. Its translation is CASRPGRPNTEAFF.

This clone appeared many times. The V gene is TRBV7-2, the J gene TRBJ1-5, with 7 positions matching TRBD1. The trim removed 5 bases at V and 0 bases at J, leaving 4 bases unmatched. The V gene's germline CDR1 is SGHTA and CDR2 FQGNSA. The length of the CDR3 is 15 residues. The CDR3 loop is CASSPQGLSNQPQHF. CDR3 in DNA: TGTGCCAGCAGCCCACAGGGGCTTAGCAATCAGCCCCAGCATTTT.